These T cell receptor beta chains were read from a single sample in a study of blood T cell repertoires in COVID-19. Only in-frame clones appear in the TCRdb table, and some are missing; sequencing was by immunoSEQ multiplex PCR. The sample yields approximately 97,000 clones, around nine tenths seen once. The specimen was peripheral blood. The receptors originated from a man aged 45-65 years with active or convalescent COVID-19. CDR3s include the opening cysteine and the closing phenylalanine or tryptophan. The D gene is left open where the match is weak. For some rows the clone size is stated as once, few or many, or as a class when expanded; others skip it.

j_call v_call d_call clone_size cdr3_length cdr3_nt cdr3_aa
TRBJ2-5 TRBV30 TRBD2 NA 15 TGTGCCTGGAGAGGAGCGGGGGGCCCCCAAGCGGACCAGTACTTC CAWRGAGGPQADQYF
TRBJ2-7 TRBV3-1/TRBV3-2 NA NA 14 TGTGCCAGCAGCCCGAGCGGGCTGCCCTACGAGCAGTACTTC CASSPSGLPYEQYF
TRBJ1-3 TRBV19 NA once 14 TGTGCCAGTAGTATCGGACAGATTGGAAACACCATATATTTT CASSIGQIGNTIYF
TRBJ1-4 TRBV9 NA NA 16 TGTGCCAGCAGCTCCGGACTTCTCTCAGTTGGCGAAAAACTGTTTTTT CASSSGLLSVGEKLFF
TRBJ2-7 TRBV23-1 NA NA 14 TGCGCCAGCAGTCAATATCCAGAGGACTACGAGCAGTACTTC CASSQYPEDYEQYF
TRBJ2-1 TRBV5-4 NA NA 13 TGTGCCAGCAGCTTGGACGGGGTTAGTGAGCAGTTCTTC CASSLDGVSEQFF
TRBJ1-6 TRBV11-2 NA NA 14 TGTGCCAGCAGCCCAGGAACCGGTTATTCACCCCTCCACTTT CASSPGTGYSPLHF
TRBJ2-5 TRBV19 TRBD2 few 15 TGTGCCAGTGTGACACCTTGGACTAGCCGGGAGACCCAGTACTTC CASVTPWTSRETQYF
TRBJ2-5 TRBV6-1 TRBD1 NA 16 TGTGCCAGCAGTGTCGGGGACAGGGCATACCAAGAGACCCAGTACTTC CASSVGDRAYQETQYF
TRBJ1-2 TRBV7-9 TRBD1 NA 14 TGTGCCAGCAGCGCGACAGGGGGAAACTATGGCTACACCTTC CASSATGGNYGYTF
TRBJ1-4 TRBV7-9 TRBD1 NA 15 TGTGCCAGCAGCCTGCAGGGGGTTACTAATGAAAAACTGTTTTTT CASSLQGVTNEKLFF
TRBJ2-7 TRBV4-1 NA NA 15 TGCGCCAGCAGCAAACCCCCCGGGGGTACCTACGAGCAGTACTTC CASSKPPGGTYEQYF
TRBJ2-5 TRBV9 NA NA 15 TGTGCCAGCAGCGTAGGAAGCGCTAGCAGAGAGACCCAGTACTTC CASSVGSASRETQYF
TRBJ1-1 TRBV10-3 NA once 15 TGTGCCATCCAAGCCTCCGGGACACAGAACACTGAAGCTTTCTTT CAIQASGTQNTEAFF